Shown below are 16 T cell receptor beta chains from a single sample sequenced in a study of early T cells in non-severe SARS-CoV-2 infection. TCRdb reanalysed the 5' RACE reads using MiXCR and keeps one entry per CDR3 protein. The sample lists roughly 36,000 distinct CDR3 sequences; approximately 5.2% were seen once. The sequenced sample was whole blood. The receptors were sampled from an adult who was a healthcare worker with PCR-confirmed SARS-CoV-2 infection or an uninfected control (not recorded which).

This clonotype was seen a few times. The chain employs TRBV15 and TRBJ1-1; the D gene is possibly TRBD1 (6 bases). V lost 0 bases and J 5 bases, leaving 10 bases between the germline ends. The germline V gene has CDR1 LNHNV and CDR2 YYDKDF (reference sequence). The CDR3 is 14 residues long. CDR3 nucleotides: TGTGCCACCAGCAGAGATACAGGGATGACTGAAGCTTTCTTT. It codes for CATSRDTGMTEAFF.

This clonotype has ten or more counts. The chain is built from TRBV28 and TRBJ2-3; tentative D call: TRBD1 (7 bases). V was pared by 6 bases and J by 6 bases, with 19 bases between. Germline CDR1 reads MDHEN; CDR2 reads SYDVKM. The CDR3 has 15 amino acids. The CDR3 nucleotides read TGTGCCAGCAGCTCCTCCAGGGGGGCGAGTGATACGCAGTATTTT. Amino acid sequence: CASSSSRGASDTQYF. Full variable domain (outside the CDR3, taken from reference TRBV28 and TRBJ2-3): DVKVTQSSRYLVKRTGEKVFLECVQDMDHENMFWYRQDPGLGLRLIYFSYDVKMKEKGDIPEGYSVSREKKERFSLILESASTNQTSMYLCASSSSRGASDTQYFGPGTRLTVL.

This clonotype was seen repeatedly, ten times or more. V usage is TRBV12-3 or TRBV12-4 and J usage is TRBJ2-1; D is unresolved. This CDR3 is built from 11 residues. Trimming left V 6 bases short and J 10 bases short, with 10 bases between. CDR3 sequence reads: CASRDSREQFF. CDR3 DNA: TGTGCCAGCAGGGATAGCCGGGAGCAGTTCTTC.

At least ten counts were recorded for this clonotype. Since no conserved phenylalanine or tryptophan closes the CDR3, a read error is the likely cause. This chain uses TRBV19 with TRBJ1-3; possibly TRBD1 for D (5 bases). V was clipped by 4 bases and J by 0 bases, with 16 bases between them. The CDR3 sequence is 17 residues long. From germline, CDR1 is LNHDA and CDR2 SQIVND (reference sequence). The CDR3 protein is CASSTQDRALSGNTIYI. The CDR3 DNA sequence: TGTGCCAGTAGTACCCAAGACAGAGCCCTCTCTGGAAACACCATATATATT.

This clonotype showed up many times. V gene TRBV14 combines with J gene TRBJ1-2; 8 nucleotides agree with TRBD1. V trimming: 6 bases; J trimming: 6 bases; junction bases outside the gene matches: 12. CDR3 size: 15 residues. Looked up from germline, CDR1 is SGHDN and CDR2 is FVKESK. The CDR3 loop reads CASSSRTGSVHGYTF. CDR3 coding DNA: TGTGCCAGCAGTTCTCGGACAGGGAGTGTCCATGGCTACACCTTC.

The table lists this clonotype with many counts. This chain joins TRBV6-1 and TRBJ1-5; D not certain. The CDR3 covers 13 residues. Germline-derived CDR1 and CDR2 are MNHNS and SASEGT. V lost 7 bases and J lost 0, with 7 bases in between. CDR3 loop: CASTEDSNQPQHF. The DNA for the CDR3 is TGTGCCAGCACTGAGGATAGCAATCAGCCCCAGCATTTT.

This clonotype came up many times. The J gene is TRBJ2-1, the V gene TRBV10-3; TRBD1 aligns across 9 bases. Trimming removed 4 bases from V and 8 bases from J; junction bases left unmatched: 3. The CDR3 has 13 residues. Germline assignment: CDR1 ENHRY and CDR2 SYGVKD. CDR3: CAISVRQGDEQFF. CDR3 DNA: TGTGCCATCAGTGTCCGACAGGGGGATGAGCAGTTCTTC.

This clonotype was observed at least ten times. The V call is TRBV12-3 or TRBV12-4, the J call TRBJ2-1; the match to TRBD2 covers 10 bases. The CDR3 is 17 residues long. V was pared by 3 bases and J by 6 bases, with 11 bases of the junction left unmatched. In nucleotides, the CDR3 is TGTGCCAGCAGTTTCGCAGATCCCGGACTAGCGGCCAATGAGCAGTTCTTC. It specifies CASSFADPGLAANEQFF.

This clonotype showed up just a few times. CDR3 region: CASSFRMGDTQYF. In DNA, the CDR3 is TGTGCCAGCAGTTTTCGGATGGGAGATACGCAGTATTTT. This chain connects TRBV28 to TRBJ2-3; D not certain. V lost 3 bases, J lost 5 bases, and 9 bases lay in between. Germline V gene data show CDR1 as MDHEN and CDR2 as SYDVKM. The CDR3 has 13 amino acids.

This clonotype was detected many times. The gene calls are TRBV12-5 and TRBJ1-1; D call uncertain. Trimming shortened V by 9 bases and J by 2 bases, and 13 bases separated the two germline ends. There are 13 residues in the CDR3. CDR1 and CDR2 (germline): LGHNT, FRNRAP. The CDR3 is CASAVAGNTEAFF. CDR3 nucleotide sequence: TGTGCTAGCGCCGTAGCCGGAAACACTGAAGCTTTCTTT. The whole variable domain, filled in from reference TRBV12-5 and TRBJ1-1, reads DARVTQTPRHKVTEMGQEVTMRCQPILGHNTVFWYRQTMMQGLELLAYFRNRAPLDDSGMPKDRFSAEMPDATLATLKIQPSEPRDSAVYFCASAVAGNTEAFFGQGTRLTVV.

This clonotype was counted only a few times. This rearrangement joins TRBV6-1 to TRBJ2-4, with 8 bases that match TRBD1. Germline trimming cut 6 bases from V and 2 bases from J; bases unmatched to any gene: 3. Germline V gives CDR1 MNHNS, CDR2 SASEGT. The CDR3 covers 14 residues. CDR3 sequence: CASRDRESKNIQYF. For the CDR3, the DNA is TGTGCCAGCAGGGACAGGGAATCCAAAAACATTCAGTACTTC.

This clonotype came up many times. The DNA of the CDR3 is TGTGCCAGCAGCCGCGACAGAGCCTACGAGCAGTACTTC. Protein: CASSRDRAYEQYF. The J gene is TRBJ2-7, the V gene TRBV7-2; perhaps TRBD1 as D (5 bases). V lost 5 bases, J lost 2 bases, and 10 bases lay in between. The CDR3 is made up of 13 amino acids. Germline CDR1 reads SGHTA; CDR2 reads FQGNSA.

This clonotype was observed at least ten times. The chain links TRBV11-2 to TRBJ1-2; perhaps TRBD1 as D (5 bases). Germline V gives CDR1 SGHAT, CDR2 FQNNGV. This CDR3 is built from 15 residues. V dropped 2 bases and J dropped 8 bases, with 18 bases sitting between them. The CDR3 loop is CASSLSSVGGHGYTF. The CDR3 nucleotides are TGTGCCAGCAGCTTAAGCTCCGTTGGAGGACACGGCTACACCTTC.

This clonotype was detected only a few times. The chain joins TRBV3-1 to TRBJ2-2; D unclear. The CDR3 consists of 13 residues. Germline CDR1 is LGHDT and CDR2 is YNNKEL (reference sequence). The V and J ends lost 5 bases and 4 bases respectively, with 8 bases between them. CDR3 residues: CASSLTITGELFF. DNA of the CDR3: TGTGCCAGCAGCTTAACAATCACCGGGGAGCTGTTTTTT.

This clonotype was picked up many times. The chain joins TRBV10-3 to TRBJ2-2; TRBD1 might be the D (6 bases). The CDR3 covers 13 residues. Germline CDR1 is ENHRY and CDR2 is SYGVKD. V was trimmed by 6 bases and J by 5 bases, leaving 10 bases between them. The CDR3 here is CAIRRTGTGELFF. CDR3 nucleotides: TGTGCCATCAGGCGAACAGGGACCGGGGAGCTGTTTTTT.

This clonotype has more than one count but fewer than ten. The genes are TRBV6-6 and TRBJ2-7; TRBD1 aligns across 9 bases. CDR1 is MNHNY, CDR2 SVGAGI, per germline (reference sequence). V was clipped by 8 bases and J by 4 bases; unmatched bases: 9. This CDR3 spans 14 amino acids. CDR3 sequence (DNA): TGTGCCAGCCAAAGGGACAGGGAAAGGTACGAGCAGTACTTC. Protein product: CASQRDRERYEQYF.